Below, one T cell receptor beta chain is given with its context. This clone was counted many times. The target of this receptor is not known. Per-base qualities were not stored, and no clone one base away is much larger. This sample stems from a study of metastatic and nonmetastatic thyroid tumors (dated by TCRdb to the early 2020s). About the full investigation: Repertoires were compared across peripheral blood and tumor or nodule tissue samples from malignant and benign thyroid patients.

The library was built by means of PCR. Sequencing was carried out with an Illumina HiSeq 4000. High-throughput sequencing was used to profile the TCR beta-chain CDR3 region of each patient. The original pipeline was this. A classifier to discriminate distant-metastatic papillary thyroid cancer patients was built from CDR3 differences across clinicopathological groups. The Shannon index was used to assess repertoire diversity, and the Morisita-Horn index was used to assess tumor-blood repertoire similarity. Through fastp at Q25 and MiXCR, TCRdb rebuilt clones from the public reads, retaining in-frame beta chains. TCRdb, not the authors, supplied the V and J calls. The sample yields about 33,000 clones; about a sixth were counted once. The ten largest clones take up approximately 13% of the sample. Points the paper makes about the study in general: TCR beta diversity was reported as significantly higher in malignant tumors than in benign nodules, in both blood and tumor samples.

The CDR3 runs 14 amino acids, cysteine and phenylalanine included. CDR3 DNA only is kept here, 42 bases in frame from base 1. From the germline V gene, CDR1 is SGHTA and CDR2 is FQGNSA. V has 1 base trimmed and J has 13 bases trimmed; junction bases matching no gene number 8. None of the patients had been given any treatment before thyroid surgery. Patient clinical samples collected from about 2011 to 2018 were retrospectively analysed using T-cell receptor beta sequencing. This chain joins TRBV7-2 to TRBJ1-4; 8 nucleotides in the junction match TRBD1. The clonotype originates from a male donor with papillary thyroid cancer or a benign thyroid nodule (not recorded which). Some clones in this sample may be carry-over from other donors' samples. Material: blood. The DNA sequence is given as TGTGCCAGCAGCTTAGAGTTTGGGACAGGTCGACTGTTTTTT. Translated, this gives CASSLEFGTGRLFF.